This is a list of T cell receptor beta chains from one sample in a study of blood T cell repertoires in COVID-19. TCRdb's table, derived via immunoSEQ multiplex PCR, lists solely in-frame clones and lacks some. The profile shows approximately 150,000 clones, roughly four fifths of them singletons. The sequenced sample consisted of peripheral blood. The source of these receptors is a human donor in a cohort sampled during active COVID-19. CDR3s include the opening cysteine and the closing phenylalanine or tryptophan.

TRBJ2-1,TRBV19,CATQGSSSYNEQFF
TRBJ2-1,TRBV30,CAYHRGSYNEQFF
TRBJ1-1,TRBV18,CASSRLRQGEVGTEAFF
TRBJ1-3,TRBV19,CATRQGSAGNTIYF
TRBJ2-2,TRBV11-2,CASSLFSNPGSGELFF
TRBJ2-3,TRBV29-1,CSGGGDTQYF
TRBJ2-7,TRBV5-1,CASSLRVVDEQYF
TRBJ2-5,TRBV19,CASSMTGSRLAYF
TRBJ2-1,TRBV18,CASSPTTNNEQFF
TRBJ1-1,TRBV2,CAVSIGGGNTEAFF
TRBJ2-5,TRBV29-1,CSKMAGGQQTQYF
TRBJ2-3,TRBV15,CATSSGVAGGDTQYF
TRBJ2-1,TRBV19,CASSLGLANEQFF
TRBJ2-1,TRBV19,CASRRQGPYNEQFF
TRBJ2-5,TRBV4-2,CASSQDGAGGLETQYF
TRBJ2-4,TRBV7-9,CASSHFGQGADKNIQYF
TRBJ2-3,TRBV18,CASSPNPSDTQYF
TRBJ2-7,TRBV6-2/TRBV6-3,CASSYGVRITTLEQYF
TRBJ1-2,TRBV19,CASNTQGRGYTF
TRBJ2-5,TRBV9,CASSRTPGGTQYF
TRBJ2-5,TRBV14,CASSEGYRGTKQETQYF
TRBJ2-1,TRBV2,CASRYTGQTMKFF
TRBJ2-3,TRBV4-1,CASSSRWGDETDTQYF
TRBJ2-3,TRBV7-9,CASSSVGTSGRRGTDTQYF
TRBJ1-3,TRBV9,CASSLDRAGSGNTIYF
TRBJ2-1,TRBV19,CASRGPGLAGRYEQFF
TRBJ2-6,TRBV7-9,CASSLNRGSGANVLTF
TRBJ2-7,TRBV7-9,CASSLGGGPYEQYF
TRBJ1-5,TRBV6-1,CASSEALSTNQPQHF
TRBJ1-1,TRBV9,CASSVAMMGVNTEAFF
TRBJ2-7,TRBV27,CASSFRLGVSEQYF
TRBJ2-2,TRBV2,CASRPQGARGGELFF
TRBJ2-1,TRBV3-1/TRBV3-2,CASSKSGRNEQFF
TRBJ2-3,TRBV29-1,CSVEEAGASDTQYF
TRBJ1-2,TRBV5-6,CASGPRDRVIISTF
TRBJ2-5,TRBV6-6,CASTFGLQETQYF
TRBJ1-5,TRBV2,CASSEQGISNQPQHF
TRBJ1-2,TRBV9,CASSLLNYGYTF
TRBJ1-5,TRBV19,CASTPVLDRGYNQPQHF
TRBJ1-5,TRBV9,CASSVEAGLNQPQHF
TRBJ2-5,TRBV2,CASGGLGETQYF
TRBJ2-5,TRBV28,CASSFRGAGEETQYF
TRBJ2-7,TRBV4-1,CASSQDWGLAREQYF